The 14 T cell receptor beta chains reported below all come from one sample, sequenced in a study of technical replicates of blood from several donors (dated by TCRdb to the late 2010s). Receptor amplification or capture employed the immunoSEQ multiplex PCR assay. Imported from immuneACCESS, the table was reduced by TCRdb to in-frame sequences with V and J called. These copies leave out some clones; in studies compared against another copy, an unresolved V gene accounts for under half, and the cause of the remainder is not known. The sample table holds tens of thousands of clones, of which under 99% were seen once. The biggest ten clones account for 0.22% of the sample. Sequenced material: T cells isolated from PBMCs. The source is a human donor in good health.

V usage is TRBV6-4 and J usage is TRBJ2-2, with 7 bases that match TRBD2. The germline gives CDR1 MRHNA, CDR2 SNTAGT. The CDR3 runs 17 residues. The junction had 10 bases not matched to a gene; V was cut back by 2 bases and J by 4 bases. DNA for the CDR3: TGTGCCAGCAGTGACCAATGGACTAGAGAAGTCACCGGGGAGCTGTTTTTT. It encodes CASSDQWTREVTGELFF.

V is TRBV7-2 and J is TRBJ2-5; 7 bases are a match to TRBD1. This CDR3 is 14 amino acids long. In germline, CDR1 is SGHTA, CDR2 FQGNSA. J was trimmed by 5 bases and V by 2 bases; bases with no gene match: 5. CDR3 DNA sequence: TGTGCCAGCAGCTTAAACAGGGGTCGGGAGACCCAGTACTTC. This gives the protein CASSLNRGRETQYF.

This chain links TRBV2 with TRBJ1-1, with D possibly matching TRBD1 (5 bases). Looked up from germline, CDR1 is SNHLY and CDR2 is FYNNEI. V lost 5 bases to trimming and J lost 1 base, with 8 bases between them. The CDR3 consists of 13 residues. The DNA of the CDR3 is TGTGCCAGCAGTCCCAGGGAGAACACTGAAGCTTTCTTT. This codes for CASSPRENTEAFF.

The genes are TRBV6-5 and TRBJ2-1; D unresolved. The CDR3 runs 16 residues. Trimming cost V 0 bases and J 3 bases, with 12 bases left between them. Germline V gene sequence: CDR1 MNHEY, CDR2 SVGAGI. CDR3 sequence reads: CASSYSRYLVYNEQFF. The CDR3 DNA reads TGTGCCAGCAGTTACTCGAGGTATTTGGTCTACAATGAGCAGTTCTTC.

This sequence joins TRBV11-3 and TRBJ2-7, with no clear D. Germline values: CDR1 SGHNT, CDR2 YENEEA. V shed 5 bases and J shed 4 bases, with 9 bases lying between them. This CDR3 contains 12 residues. In nucleotides, the CDR3 is TGTGCCAGCAGCGTAATCACTTACGAGCAGTACTTC. It translates to CASSVITYEQYF.

This clone appeared once. V is TRBV6-5 and J is TRBJ1-2; D perhaps matches TRBD1 (6 bases). This CDR3 has 11 amino acids. With 6 bases removed from V and 8 bases from J, the gap between germline ends came to 10 bases. Per germline, CDR1 MNHEY and CDR2 SVGAGI. Here the CDR3 DNA reads TGTGCCAGCAGCAACAGGGTCGGCTACACCTTC. Its protein is CASSNRVGYTF.

The V call is TRBV6-5, the J call TRBJ2-3, with 13 bases fitting TRBD2. The CDR3 has 15 residues. The trim removed 9 bases at V and 8 bases at J, leaving 11 bases unmatched. Germline V CDR1 and CDR2: MNHEY, SVGAGI. The DNA for the CDR3 is TGTGCCAGTAAGAAAGGACTAGCGGGAGTTAGTACGCAGTATTTT. The encoded protein is CASKKGLAGVSTQYF.

The chain couples TRBV6-1 to TRBJ2-7; possibly TRBD1 for D (6 bases). This CDR3 region has 13 residues. V was pared by 7 bases and J by 6 bases, with 16 bases between. The germline gives CDR1 MNHNS, CDR2 SASEGT. The CDR3 sequence: CASTRRDKSEQYF. The CDR3 DNA reads TGTGCCAGCACCCGACGGGACAAATCCGAGCAGTACTTC.

This chain links TRBV7-9 with TRBJ2-1; a possible D gene is TRBD2 (7 bases). V dropped 2 bases and J dropped 9 bases, with 20 bases sitting between them. CDR3 length equals 16 residues. Germline lookup yields CDR1 SEHNR and CDR2 FQNEAQ (reference sequence). The CDR3 is CASSLPITTSRGEQFF. Written as DNA, the CDR3 is TGTGCCAGCAGCTTACCCATAACGACTAGCAGGGGTGAGCAGTTCTTC. Filled out from reference TRBV7-9 and TRBJ2-1, the complete variable domain reads DTGVSQNPRHKITKRGQNVTFRCDPISEHNRLYWYRQTLGQGPEFLTYFQNEAQLEKSRLLSDRFSAERPKGSFSTLEIQRTEQGDSAMYLCASSLPITTSRGEQFFGPGTRLTVL.

This chain links TRBV2 with TRBJ2-1, with unresolved D. Trimming shortened V by 8 bases and J by 7 bases, and 6 bases separated the two germline ends. This CDR3 has 10 residues. Germline V CDR1 and CDR2: SNHLY, FYNNEI. The CDR3 coding sequence is TGTGCCAGCGCTAAAAATGAGCAGTTCTTC. Translated, it gives CASAKNEQFF.

Here the CDR3 DNA reads TGTGCCTGGAGTCGCTGGGGGCCCTCGACACTGAACACTGAAGCTTTCTTT. It codes for CAWSRWGPSTLNTEAFF. This rearrangement joins TRBV30 to TRBJ1-1; D is possibly TRBD1 (6 bases). This CDR3 is 17 amino acids long. CDR1 is GTSNPN, CDR2 SVGIG, per germline (reference sequence). Trimming shortened V by 2 bases and J by 0 bases, and 19 bases separated the two germline ends.

The chain carries TRBV18 and TRBJ2-6; TRBD1 agrees at 7 bases. The J segment lost 0 bases and the V segment lost 3 bases, leaving 5 bases of the junction unmatched. Per the germline V gene, CDR1 is KGHSH and CDR2 is LQKENI. The CDR3 covers 17 residues. The CDR3 DNA sequence: TGTGCCAGCTCACCGAGGACAGGCACCTCTGGGGCCAACGTCCTGACTTTC. As protein: CASSPRTGTSGANVLTF.

The chain links TRBV28 to TRBJ1-1; no firm D call. V was trimmed by 2 bases and J by 0 bases, leaving 10 bases between them. The germline V gene encodes CDR1 MDHEN and CDR2 SYDVKM. The CDR3 spans 15 residues. CDR3 amino acids: CASSLRLVMNTEAFF. CDR3 nucleotides: TGTGCCAGCAGTTTACGATTAGTAATGAACACTGAAGCTTTCTTT.

This chain joins TRBV7-2 and TRBJ1-2; 9 nucleotides align to TRBD1. The CDR3 is made up of 14 amino acids. CDR1 SGHTA and CDR2 FQGNSA come from the germline V gene. V shed 1 base and J 4 bases; nucleotides not matched to a gene: 1. CDR3 region: CASSLGTGAYGYTF. CDR3 sequence (DNA): TGTGCCAGCAGCTTAGGGACAGGGGCCTATGGCTACACCTTC.